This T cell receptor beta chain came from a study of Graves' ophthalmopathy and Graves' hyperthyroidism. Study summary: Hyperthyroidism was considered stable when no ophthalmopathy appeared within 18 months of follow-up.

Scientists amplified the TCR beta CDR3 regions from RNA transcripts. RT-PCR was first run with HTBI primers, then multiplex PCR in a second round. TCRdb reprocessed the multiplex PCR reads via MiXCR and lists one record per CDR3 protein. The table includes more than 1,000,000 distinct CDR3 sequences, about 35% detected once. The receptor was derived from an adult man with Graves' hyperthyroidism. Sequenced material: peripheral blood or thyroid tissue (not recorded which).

CDR3 sequence: CSLEGGRDYGYTF. The CDR3 DNA reads TGCAGCTTGGAGGGCGGGAGGGACTATGGCTACACCTTC. The chain links TRBV29-1 to TRBJ1-2; D call uncertain. The V end lost 8 bases, the J end lost 3 bases, and 16 bases lay between the germline ends. Germline V gives CDR1 SQVTM, CDR2 ANQGSEA. CDR3 length: 13 amino acids.